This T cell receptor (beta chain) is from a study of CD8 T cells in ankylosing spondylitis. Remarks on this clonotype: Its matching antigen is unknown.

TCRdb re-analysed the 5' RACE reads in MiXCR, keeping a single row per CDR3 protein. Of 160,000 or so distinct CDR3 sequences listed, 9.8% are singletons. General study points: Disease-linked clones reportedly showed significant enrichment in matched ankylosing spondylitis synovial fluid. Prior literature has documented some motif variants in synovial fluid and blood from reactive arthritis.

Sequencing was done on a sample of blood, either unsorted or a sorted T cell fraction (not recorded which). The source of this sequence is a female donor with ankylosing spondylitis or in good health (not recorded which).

As DNA, the CDR3 is TGTGCTAGTGGTTTGGTAACTGGGGGCACAGATACGCAGTATTTT. As protein: CASGLVTGGTDTQYF. The rearrangement joins TRBV12-5 to TRBJ2-3; D not certain. The V gene lost 0 bases and the J gene lost 1 base, with 8 bases spanning the gap. Germline lookup yields CDR1 LGHNT and CDR2 FRNRAP. The CDR3 spans 15 residues.